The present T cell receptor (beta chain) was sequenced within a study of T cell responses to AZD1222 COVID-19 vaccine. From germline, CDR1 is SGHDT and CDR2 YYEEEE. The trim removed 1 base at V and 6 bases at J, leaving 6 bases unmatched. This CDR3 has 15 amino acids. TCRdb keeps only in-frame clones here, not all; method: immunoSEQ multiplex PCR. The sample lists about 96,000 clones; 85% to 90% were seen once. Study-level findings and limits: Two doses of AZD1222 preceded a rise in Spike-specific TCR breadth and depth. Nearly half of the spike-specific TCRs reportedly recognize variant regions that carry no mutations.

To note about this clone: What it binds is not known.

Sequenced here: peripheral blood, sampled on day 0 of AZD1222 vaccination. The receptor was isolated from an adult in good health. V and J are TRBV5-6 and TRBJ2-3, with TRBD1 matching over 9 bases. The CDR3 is CASSLPDRGFDTQYF. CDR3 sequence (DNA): TGTGCCAGCAGCTTGCCGGACAGGGGTTTCGATACGCAGTATTTT. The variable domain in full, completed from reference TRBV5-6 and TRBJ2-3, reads DAGVTQSPTHLIKTRGQQVTLRCSPKSGHDTVSWYQQALGQGPQFIFQYYEEEERQRGNFPDRFSGHQFPNYSSELNVNALLLGDSALYLCASSLPDRGFDTQYFGPGTRLTVL.